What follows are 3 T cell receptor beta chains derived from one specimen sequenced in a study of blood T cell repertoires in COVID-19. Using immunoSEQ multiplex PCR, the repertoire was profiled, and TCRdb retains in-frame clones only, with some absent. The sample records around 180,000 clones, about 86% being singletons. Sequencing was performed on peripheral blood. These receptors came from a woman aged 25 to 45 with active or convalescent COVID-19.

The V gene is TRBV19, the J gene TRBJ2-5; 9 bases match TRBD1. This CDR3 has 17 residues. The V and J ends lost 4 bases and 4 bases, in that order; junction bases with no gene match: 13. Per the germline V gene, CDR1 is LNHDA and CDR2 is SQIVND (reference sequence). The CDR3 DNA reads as TGTGCCAGTAGTACCGCGAACAGGGGGCGAGGACGAGAGACCCAGTACTTC. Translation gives CASSTANRGRGRETQYF.

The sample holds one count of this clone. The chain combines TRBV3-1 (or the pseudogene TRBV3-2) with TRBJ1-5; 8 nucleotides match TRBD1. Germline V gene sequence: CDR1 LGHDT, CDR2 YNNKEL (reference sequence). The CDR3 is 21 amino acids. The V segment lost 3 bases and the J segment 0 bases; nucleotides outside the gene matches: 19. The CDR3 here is CASSHPPGQGKCPNSNQPQHF. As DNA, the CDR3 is TGTGCCAGCAGCCACCCACCCGGACAGGGTAAGTGTCCTAATAGCAATCAGCCCCAGCATTTT.

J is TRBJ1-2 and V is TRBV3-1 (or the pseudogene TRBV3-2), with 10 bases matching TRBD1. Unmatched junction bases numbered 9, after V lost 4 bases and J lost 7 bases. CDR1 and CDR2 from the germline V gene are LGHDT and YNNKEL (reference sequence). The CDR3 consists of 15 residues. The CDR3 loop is CASSPRDRGPGGYTF. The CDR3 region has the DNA TGTGCCAGCAGCCCCCGGGACAGGGGTCCGGGTGGCTACACCTTC.